Below are 7 T cell receptor beta chains sequenced from a single sample in a study of T cells in localized non-small cell lung cancer. The repertoire was sequenced with immunoSEQ multiplex PCR; TCRdb's copy has only in-frame clones and lacks some. The table includes 4,500 to 5,500 clones, just under 95% detected once. The specimen was peripheral blood, collected before any cancer treatment. These receptors all stem from a woman between 35 and 75 years old with stage I lung adenocarcinoma.

This rearrangement joins TRBV13 to TRBJ1-1; D not resolved. Trimming took off 0 bases at V and 1 base at J, with 9 bases between the two ends. The germline gives CDR1 PRHDT, CDR2 FYEKMQ (reference sequence). The CDR3 sequence is 15 residues long. CDR3 in DNA: TGTGCCAGCAGCTTAGGATGGGGTAAGAACACTGAAGCTTTCTTT. Residues: CASSLGWGKNTEAFF.

The chain recombines TRBV4-2 with TRBJ2-1; TRBD1 aligns across 7 bases. The V gene end was trimmed by 2 bases and the J gene end by 5 bases; junction bases not matched to a gene: 3. CDR3 length equals 14 residues. Germline V gene sequence: CDR1 LGHNA, CDR2 YNFKEQ. The CDR3 bases are TGTGCCAGCAGCCAACCCCAGGGGGACAATGAGCAGTTCTTC. Its translation: CASSQPQGDNEQFF.

The chain joins TRBV6-5 to TRBJ2-1, with D perhaps TRBD2 (5 bases). The CDR3 extends over 15 amino acids. V was cut by 2 bases and J by 2 bases, with 10 bases left in between. Germline-derived CDR1 and CDR2 are MNHEY and SVGAGI. CDR3 sequence reads: CASSYEAVTYNEQFF. The CDR3 DNA reads TGTGCCAGCAGTTACGAAGCGGTGACCTACAATGAGCAGTTCTTC.

J is TRBJ1-2 and V is TRBV9; no clear D. This CDR3 is 13 amino acids long. Germline assignment: CDR1 SGDLS and CDR2 YYNGEE. With 0 bases removed from V and 6 bases from J, the gap between germline ends came to 9 bases. The CDR3 is CASSVGGGNGYTF. The CDR3 region has the DNA TGTGCCAGCAGCGTAGGTGGAGGGAATGGCTACACCTTC.

The V gene is TRBV30, the J gene TRBJ2-4; 7 nucleotides align to TRBD2. The CDR3 totals 18 residues. The germline gives CDR1 GTSNPN, CDR2 SVGIG (reference sequence). V trimming: 2 bases; J trimming: 1 base; junction bases outside the gene matches: 14. Here the CDR3 reads CAWSTVLAAGGAKNIQYF. The CDR3 DNA reads TGTGCCTGGAGTACCGTGCTAGCGGCCGGGGGGGCCAAAAACATTCAGTACTTC.

This clone has only a few counts. The chain is built from TRBV10-3 and TRBJ1-1; tentative D call: TRBD1 (6 bases). The V and J ends lost 8 bases and 7 bases respectively, with 11 bases between them. Germline assignment: CDR1 ENHRY and CDR2 SYGVKD. This CDR3 contains 11 residues. The CDR3 region has the DNA TGTGCCATCGGACCAGGGGTTGAAGCTTTCTTT. Translation: CAIGPGVEAFF.

This chain connects TRBV21-1 to TRBJ2-5; the table's D gene call, TRBD2, was not cross checked with the DNA. TRBV21-1 is a pseudogene locus. This CDR3 has 16 residues. CDR3 sequence (DNA): TGTGCCAGCAGCCGGCCGGCTAGCGGGAGGAAAGAGACCCAGTACTTC. As protein: CASSRPASGRKETQYF.